Below, one T cell receptor (beta chain) is given with its context. The sample belongs to a study of blood T cell repertoires in COVID-19. As for the study in general: Acute and convalescent COVID-19 samples came from the United States, Italy and Spain. From T cells, B-cell-depleted T cells, or PBMCs came the material, which was cDNA or gDNA.

The V gene end was trimmed by 2 bases and the J gene end by 1 base; junction bases not matched to a gene: 4. The V gene's germline CDR1 is MNHEY and CDR2 SVGAGI. The CDR3 spans 15 residues. In the source study's methods: Reference gene primers were amplified, and this amplification served to estimate nucleated cell counts. Assay used: immunoSEQ multiplex PCR; TCRdb lists only in-frame clones, some missing. The V and J calls and clone size were taken over from that table, and D and trimming were inferred from the DNA. Of approximately 200,000 clones listed, more than 75% were seen once; the top ten hold roughly 6.2%.

Sequenced material: peripheral blood. This chain links TRBV6-5 with TRBJ1-1; 7 bases are shared with TRBD1. This TCR was sampled from a man in his 60s who had recovered from COVID-19. The CDR3 sequence is CASSYTGAGNTEAFF. Here the CDR3 DNA reads TGTGCCAGCAGTTACACAGGGGCGGGGAACACTGAAGCTTTCTTT.